These 21 T cell receptor beta chains were all obtained from the same sample, sequenced in a study of T-cell memory formation after mild COVID-19. MiXCR was run by TCRdb on the 5' RACE reads, yielding one entry per CDR3 protein. The sample yields over 500,000 distinct CDR3 sequences, roughly 17% seen once. Sequenced material: PBMCs or a T cell subset sorted from them (not recorded which). Receptors originate from an adult woman who had mild COVID-19 (a few samples of this study predate the infection). Cell type and time point are not known.

The chain combines TRBV5-6 with TRBJ1-2; no reliable D call. This CDR3 contains 10 residues. Looked up from germline, CDR1 is SGHDT and CDR2 is YYEEEE. V shed 7 bases and J shed 8 bases, with 9 bases lying between them. The CDR3 here is CASGRTGYTF. In DNA form, the CDR3 reads TGTGCCAGCGGAAGGACCGGCTACACCTTC.

This clonotype appeared a few times. V gene TRBV7-9 combines with J gene TRBJ2-3, with 8 bases lining up with TRBD2. The CDR3 contains 15 residues. J was trimmed by 3 bases and V by 10 bases; bases with no gene match: 12. Germline V gives CDR1 SEHNR, CDR2 FQNEAQ (reference sequence). The CDR3 loop is CATPEGAGATDTQYF. The CDR3, as DNA: TGTGCCACCCCGGAGGGAGCGGGGGCTACAGATACGCAGTATTTT.

V is TRBV7-2 and J is TRBJ2-1, with D possibly TRBD2 on 6 matching bases. The CDR3 covers 13 residues. Germline CDR1 is SGHTA and CDR2 is FQGNSA. The V end lost 5 bases, the J end lost 12 bases, and 17 bases lay between the germline ends. The DNA for the CDR3 is TGTGCCAGCAGCCTGGGACTCGTAGAGGGGCAGTTCTTC. It codes for CASSLGLVEGQFF.

This clonotype was detected only a few times. The rearrangement uses TRBV7-8 and TRBJ2-1; 7 bases agree with TRBD2. The length of the CDR3 is 14 residues. With 5 bases clipped from V and 6 bases from J, the junction kept 7 bases outside the gene matches. Germline V gene lookup returns CDR1 SGHVS and CDR2 FQNEAQ. The CDR3 coding sequence is TGTGCCAGCAGCCTCGGACTAGGGAGCAATGAGCAGTTCTTC. It encodes CASSLGLGSNEQFF. The variable domain in full, with the rest retrieved from reference TRBV7-8 and TRBJ2-1, is GAGVSQSPRYKVAKRGQDVALRCDPISGHVSLFWYQQALGQGPEFLTYFQNEAQLDKSGLPSDRFFAERPEGSVSTLKIQRTQQEDSAVYLCASSLGLGSNEQFFGPGTRLTVL.

Here the CDR3 DNA reads TGTGCCAGCAGCCAAGGGGGACCCAAGGATACGCAGTATTTT. Translating gives CASSQGGPKDTQYF. The chain joins TRBV3-1 to TRBJ2-3; D may be TRBD1 or TRBD2 (5 bases each). Trimming took off 1 base at V and 6 bases at J, with 11 bases between the two ends. CDR1 is LGHDT and CDR2 is YNNKEL in the germline V gene (reference sequence). The CDR3 totals 14 residues.

The table lists this clonotype with a few counts. This sequence joins TRBV6-5 and TRBJ2-2; D may be TRBD1 or TRBD2 (6 bases each). The CDR3 consists of 16 residues. The ends were cut back, 1 base at V and 7 bases at J, with 16 bases in the middle. Germline-derived CDR1 and CDR2 are MNHEY and SVGAGI. CDR3 nucleotides: TGTGCCAGCAGTTACTATGAAGGGGGGATTGGCGGGGAGCTGTTTTTT. Its translation: CASSYYEGGIGGELFF.

This clonotype came up a few times. This sequence joins TRBV7-9 and TRBJ2-3; no firm D call. The CDR3 is made up of 16 amino acids. The V end was cut by 3 bases, the J end by 0 bases, with 13 bases between. Germline V gives CDR1 SEHNR, CDR2 FQNEAQ (reference sequence). CDR3: CASSLRRALSTDTQYF. The CDR3 DNA sequence: TGTGCCAGCAGCTTGCGCCGAGCACTTAGCACAGATACGCAGTATTTT.

The chain joins TRBV15 to TRBJ2-5, with D perhaps assigned TRBD1 or TRBD2 (5 bases each). Germline-derived CDR1 and CDR2 are LNHNV and YYDKDF (reference sequence). This CDR3 comprises 16 residues. Trimming removed 0 bases at V and 2 bases at J, with 13 bases between. CDR3 protein: CATSREIREIQETQYF. The CDR3 bases are TGTGCCACCAGCAGAGAAATCAGGGAGATTCAAGAGACCCAGTACTTC. Together with reference TRBV15 and TRBJ2-5, the CDR3 gives the full variable domain: DAMVIQNPRYQVTQFGKPVTLSCSQTLNHNVMYWYQQKSSQAPKLLFHYYDKDFNNEADTPDNFQSRRPNTSFCFLDIRSPGLGDTAMYLCATSREIREIQETQYFGPGTRLLVL.

The gene calls are TRBV6-5 and TRBJ1-6, with D hard to call. The ends were cut back, 0 bases at V and 8 bases at J, with 17 bases in the middle. The CDR3 sequence is 17 residues long. Germline values: CDR1 MNHEY, CDR2 SVGAGI. The CDR3 region is CASSYSMSVSPDSPLHF. Here the CDR3 DNA reads TGTGCCAGCAGTTACTCGATGTCGGTTTCACCGGATTCACCCCTCCACTTT.

The table lists this clonotype with a few counts. CDR3 protein: CASTFQETQYF. The CDR3 nucleotides are TGTGCCAGCACTTTCCAAGAGACCCAGTACTTC. This chain joins TRBV5-4 and TRBJ2-5; no reliable D call. The CDR3 covers 11 residues. Germline V gene sequence: CDR1 SGHNT, CDR2 YYREEE (reference sequence). Trimming stripped 6 bases from V and 1 base from J, with 4 bases between.

This clonotype was found a few times. The chain joins TRBV5-1 to TRBJ1-5; 9 bases are a match to TRBD1. The CDR3 is 14 residues long. V lost 5 bases, J lost 7 bases, and 7 bases stayed unmatched. The germline CDR1 and CDR2 sequences are SGHRS and YFSETQ. CDR3 bases: TGCGCCAGCAGTGAGGGACAGGGAGACCAGCCCCAGCATTTT. Encoded protein: CASSEGQGDQPQHF.

In this sample, this clonotype turned up a few times. The J gene is TRBJ1-1, the V gene TRBV5-1; D is possibly TRBD1 (6 bases). V was pared by 6 bases and J by 0 bases, with 12 bases between. Germline-derived CDR1 and CDR2 are SGHRS and YFSETQ. The CDR3 is made up of 14 amino acids. DNA for the CDR3: TGCGCCAGCACCTTCAGGGGCTTGAACACTGAAGCTTTCTTT. The encoded protein is CASTFRGLNTEAFF.

This clonotype was seen a few times. The chain employs TRBV20-1 and TRBJ2-1; maybe TRBD2 (6 bases). Trimming pared 8 bases from V and 5 bases from J, leaving 19 bases between. CDR3 length: 14 residues. Germline CDR1 and CDR2: DFQATT and SNEGSKA (reference sequence). The CDR3 region is CSYVKAGHDNEQFF. DNA for the CDR3: TGCAGTTACGTCAAAGCGGGCCACGACAATGAGCAGTTCTTC.

Notes on this clonotype: A much larger clone differs by one base, so this may be a read error. The conserved final phenylalanine or tryptophan is absent from the CDR3, which likely points to a read error. The J gene is TRBJ2-7, the V gene TRBV29-1, with 10 bases identical to TRBD1. In germline, CDR1 is SQVTM, CDR2 ANQGSEA. The length of the CDR3 is 17 residues. Unmatched junction bases numbered 17, after V lost 6 bases and J lost 3 bases. Here the CDR3 reads CSVVWDRGFGRGYEQYL. The DNA of the CDR3 is TGCAGCGTCGTATGGGACAGGGGTTTCGGGAGAGGCTACGAGCAGTACTTA.

In this sample, this clonotype turned up a few times. The chain links TRBV12-3 or TRBV12-4 to TRBJ1-1; tentatively, D is TRBD1 (6 bases). V lost 4 bases and J 0 bases, leaving 9 bases between the germline ends. This CDR3 spans 14 amino acids. The CDR3 here is CASSSTGLNTEAFF. The DNA of the CDR3 is TGTGCCAGCAGTTCCACAGGGTTGAACACTGAAGCTTTCTTT.

In nucleotides, the CDR3 is TGCAGCGTTGATGTCGGGAGGGCCAATGAGCAGTTCTTC. Protein sequence: CSVDVGRANEQFF. V is TRBV29-1 and J is TRBJ2-1, with 8 bases that match TRBD2. After removal of 3 bases from V and 6 bases from J, the junction contained 4 bases not matched to a gene. Germline V gene data show CDR1 as SQVTM and CDR2 as ANQGSEA. CDR3 length: 13 residues.

This clonotype was counted many times. This rearrangement joins TRBV6-5 to TRBJ2-2, with 7 positions matching TRBD2. The CDR3 contains 16 residues. V dropped 2 bases and J dropped 1; count of bases not matched to a gene: 4. Germline CDR1 and CDR2: MNHEY and SVGAGI. The CDR3 DNA is TGTGCCAGCAGTTACGCGGGAGTATTGAACACCGGGGAGCTGTTTTTT. Translated, it gives CASSYAGVLNTGELFF.

This clonotype was counted only a few times. V gene TRBV4-1 combines with J gene TRBJ2-5; maybe TRBD1 (6 bases). Germline-derived CDR1 and CDR2 are MGHRA and YSYEKL. CDR3 length equals 15 residues. V was cut by 5 bases and J by 2 bases, with 15 bases left in between. The CDR3 bases are TGCGCCAGCAGCTACAGGGTCCGGACACAAGAGACCCAGTACTTC. As protein: CASSYRVRTQETQYF.

This clonotype has ten or more counts. The J gene is TRBJ1-4, the V gene TRBV12-3 or TRBV12-4; 7 bases align to TRBD1. Losses at the gene ends were 6 bases for V and 6 bases for J; bases not matched to a gene: 7. The length of the CDR3 is 14 residues. The CDR3 region is CASRRQGIDEKLFF. CDR3 nucleotide sequence: TGTGCCAGCAGGAGACAGGGAATAGATGAAAAACTGTTTTTT.

The chain joins TRBV6-2 or TRBV6-3 to TRBJ1-2; D remains ambiguous. V was shortened by 2 bases and J by 8 bases, with 18 bases between the two germline ends. Germline lookup yields CDR1 MNHEY and CDR2 SVGEGT. The CDR3 runs 15 residues. The CDR3 DNA reads TGTGCCAGCAGTTACGGTCAGGATTCCTTATGGGGCTACACCTTC. Amino acids: CASSYGQDSLWGYTF.

This clonotype was picked up a small number of times. The chain is built from TRBV5-5 and TRBJ2-2; no reliable D call. The CDR3 covers 15 residues. Germline loops: CDR1 SGHKS, CDR2 YYEKEE (reference sequence). V was shortened by 0 bases and J by 6 bases, with 12 bases between the two germline ends. This CDR3 reads CASSLVADFAGELFF. The CDR3 DNA reads TGTGCCAGCAGCTTGGTGGCAGACTTCGCCGGGGAGCTGTTTTTT.